This TCR beta chain came from a study of T cells in Graves' hyperthyroidism and ophthalmopathy. General study findings and limits: Ophthalmopathy, as predicted by the model, came a median roughly 6.5 months after the prediction. Expanded thyroid clonotypes (above 0.001) were mostly also found in blood.

Comments on this clonotype: Its antigen is still unknown.

Researchers amplified the TCR beta CDR3 regions from RNA transcripts. The HTBI set primed first-round TCR CDR3 RT-PCR. Each CDR3 protein gets one entry after TCRdb re-called the multiplex PCR reads with MiXCR. Here the sample spans more than 600,000 distinct CDR3 sequences, approximately 16% being singletons. The trim removed 1 base at V and 5 bases at J, leaving 4 bases unmatched. Germline lookup yields CDR1 MGHRA and CDR2 YSYEKL. This CDR3 is built from 15 residues. The TCR comes from a man between 18 and 35 years old with Graves' hyperthyroidism. The sequenced sample consisted of blood. This chain links TRBV4-1 with TRBJ2-2, with TRBD2 matching 7 bases. CDR3 bases: TGCGCCAGCAGCCAAGTGGCGGGAGCTACCGGGGAGCTGTTTTTT. This translates into CASSQVAGATGELFF.